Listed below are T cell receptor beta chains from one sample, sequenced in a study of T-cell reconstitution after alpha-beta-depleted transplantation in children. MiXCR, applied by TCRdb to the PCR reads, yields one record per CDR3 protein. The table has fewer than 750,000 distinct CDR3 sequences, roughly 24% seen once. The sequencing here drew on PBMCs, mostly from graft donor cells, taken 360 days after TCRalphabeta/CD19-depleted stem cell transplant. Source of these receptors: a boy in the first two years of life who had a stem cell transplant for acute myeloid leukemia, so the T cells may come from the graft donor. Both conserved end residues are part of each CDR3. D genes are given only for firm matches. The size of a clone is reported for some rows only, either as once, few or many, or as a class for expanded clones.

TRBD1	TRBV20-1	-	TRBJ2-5	CSARDPNRGAGETQCF	TGCAGTGCTAGAGATCCAAACAGGGGAGCAGGAGAGACCCAGTGCTTC
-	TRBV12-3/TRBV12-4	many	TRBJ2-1	CASRSVAAYNEQFF	TGTGCCAGCAGGTCGGTAGCGGCTTACAATGAGCAGTTCTTC
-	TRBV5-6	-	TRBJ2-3	CASSFSTVTDTQYF	TGTGCCAGCAGCTTCTCGACGGTCACAGATACGCAGTATTTT
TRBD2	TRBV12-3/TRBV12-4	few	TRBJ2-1	CASGRGGNNEQFF	TGTGCCAGCGGGAGGGGAGGGAACAATGAGCAGTTCTTC
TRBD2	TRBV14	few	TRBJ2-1	CASSQDFSGGLYNEQFF	TGTGCCAGCAGCCAAGATTTTAGCGGGGGACTTTACAATGAGCAGTTCTTC
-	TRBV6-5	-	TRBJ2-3	CASSHGVATDTQYF	TGTGCCAGCAGTCACGGGGTGGCAACAGATACGCAGTATTTT
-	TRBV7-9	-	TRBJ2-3	CASSFLGPSTDTQYF	TGTGCCAGCAGCTTTCTAGGGCCTAGCACAGATACGCAGTATTTT
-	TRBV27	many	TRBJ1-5	CASSSMDGYNQPQHF	TGTGCCAGCAGTTCAATGGACGGGTACAATCAGCCCCAGCATTTT
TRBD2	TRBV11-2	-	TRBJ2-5	CASSRGLAAQETQYF	TGTGCCAGCAGCCGAGGACTAGCGGCCCAAGAGACCCAGTACTTC
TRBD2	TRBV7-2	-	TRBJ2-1	CASSLHPGLAVNEQFF	TGTGCCAGCAGCTTACATCCAGGACTAGCGGTCAATGAGCAGTTCTTC
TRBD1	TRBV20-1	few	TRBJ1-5	CSAREGQGTGQPQHF	TGCAGTGCTAGAGAGGGACAGGGGACCGGTCAGCCCCAGCATTTT
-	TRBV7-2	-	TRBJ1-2	CASSLERPTGDGYTF	TGTGCCAGCAGCTTAGAGCGCCCCACGGGCGATGGCTACACCTTC
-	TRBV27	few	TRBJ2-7	CASSLGVEGIQSSYEQYF	TGTGCCAGCAGTTTAGGGGTCGAGGGGATCCAAAGCTCCTACGAGCAGTACTTC
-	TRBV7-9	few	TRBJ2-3	CASGAADTQYF	TGTGCCAGCGGGGCAGCAGATACGCAGTATTTT
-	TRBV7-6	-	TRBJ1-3	CASSLESFSGNTIYF	TGTGCCAGCAGCTTAGAGAGCTTCTCTGGAAACACCATATATTTT
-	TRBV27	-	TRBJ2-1	CASSLTQAWGGYNEQFF	TGTGCCAGCAGTTTAACGCAGGCCTGGGGCGGGTACAATGAGCAGTTCTTC
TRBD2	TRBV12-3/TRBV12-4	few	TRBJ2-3	CASSAPTLAGGRTDTQYF	TGTGCCAGCAGTGCCCCCACCCTAGCGGGGGGACGAACAGATACGCAGTATTTT
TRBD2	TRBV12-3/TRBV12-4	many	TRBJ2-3	CASSLALVAGTTDTQYF	TGTGCCAGCAGTTTAGCCCTCGTAGCGGGGACTACAGATACGCAGTATTTT
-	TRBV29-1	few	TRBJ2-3	CSVGPLRDTQYF	TGCAGCGTTGGCCCCCTTCGCGATACGCAGTATTTT
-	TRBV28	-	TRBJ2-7	CASSPTLKTGHEQYF	TGTGCCAGCAGTCCGACCCTAAAGACCGGCCACGAGCAGTACTTC
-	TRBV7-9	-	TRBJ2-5	CASSEERFWTQYF	TGTGCCAGCAGCGAGGAAAGGTTTTGGACCCAGTACTTC
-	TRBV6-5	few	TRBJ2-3	CASSYSRLVTDTQYF	TGTGCCAGCAGTTACTCCAGACTAGTCACAGATACGCAGTATTTT
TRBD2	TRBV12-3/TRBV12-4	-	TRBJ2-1	CASTKLAGVLNNEQFF	TGTGCCAGCACCAAACTAGCGGGGGTCCTTAACAATGAGCAGTTCTTC
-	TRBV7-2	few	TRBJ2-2	CASSLGGVAELFF	TGTGCCAGCAGCTTAGGGGGGGTCGCGGAGCTGTTTTTT
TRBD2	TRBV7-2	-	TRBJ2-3	CASSSGLAGIRPDTQYF	TGTGCCAGCAGCTCCGGACTAGCGGGGATCCGTCCAGATACGCAGTATTTT
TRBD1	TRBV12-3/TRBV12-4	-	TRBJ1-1	CASLQGGASNTEAFF	TGTGCCAGCCTCCAGGGGGGGGCTTCGAACACTGAAGCTTTCTTT